Below, 13 T cell receptor beta chains from the same sample are listed, as sequenced in a study of breast tumors, draining lymph nodes, adjacent tissues. Breast cancer patients provided tissue from their axillary draining lymph nodes. TCRdb ran MiXCR on the multiplex PCR reads and lists one entry per CDR3 protein. The repertoire includes 130,000 or so distinct CDR3 sequences, approximately 20% of them detected once, and roughly 2.7% sits in the top ten. The source material was axillary lymph node tissue. These receptors came from a female donor with breast cancer. Some clones in this sample may be carry-over from other donors' samples.

On this clonotype itself: This CDR3 fails to terminate in the conserved phenylalanine or tryptophan, so it likely reflects a read error. The rearrangement uses TRBV19 and TRBJ2-1, with D possibly being TRBD2 (6 bases). In germline, CDR1 is LNHDA, CDR2 SQIVND (reference sequence). The V and J ends lost 6 bases and 8 bases respectively, with 17 bases between them. CDR3 length equals 14 residues. CDR3 in DNA: TGTGCCAGTAGCAGGGACTCCCGGAGATATGAGCAGTTCCTC. Residues: CASSRDSRRYEQFL.

This clonotype was picked up one time. A much larger clone is a single base away; this may be a read error. The chain uses TRBV5-8 and TRBJ2-3; possibly TRBD2 for D (6 bases). Looked up from germline, CDR1 is SGHTS and CDR2 is YDEGEE. The CDR3 sequence is 15 residues long. Trimming shortened V by 6 bases and J by 7 bases, and 21 bases separated the two germline ends. CDR3 loop: CASNLPGVSRNTQYF. The CDR3 region has the DNA TGTGCCAGCAACTTACCGGGAGTGTCTCGAAATACGCAGTATTTT.

The V and J genes are TRBV19 and TRBJ2-2; D unclear. There are 14 residues in the CDR3. V was trimmed by 6 bases and J by 9 bases, leaving 17 bases between them. Germline CDR1 is LNHDA and CDR2 is SQIVND (reference sequence). CDR3 sequence reads: CASSVYSQTRELFF. The CDR3 DNA is TGTGCCAGTAGCGTTTATTCTCAGACCAGGGAGCTGTTTTTT.

This clonotype has a handful of counts. In DNA form, the CDR3 reads TGTGCCAGCACTACAGGGGCGGCGTACCAAGAGACCCAGTACTTC. The encoded protein is CASTTGAAYQETQYF. This chain uses TRBV25-1 with TRBJ2-5; TRBD1 matches 7 bases. V lost 7 bases to trimming and J lost 0 bases; unmatched junction nucleotides: 8. Germline CDR1 reads MGHDK; CDR2 reads SYGVNS. The CDR3 contains 15 residues.

In this sample, this clonotype turned up many times. V is TRBV5-4 and J is TRBJ2-2, with 9 bases that match TRBD2. The germline gives CDR1 SGHNT, CDR2 YYREEE (reference sequence). V lost 2 bases and J lost 2; bases outside the gene matches: 4. CDR3 length: 16 amino acids. CDR3 nucleotides: TGTGCCAGCAGCTTCGGACTAGCGCTAAACACCGGGGAGCTGTTTTTT. Translation gives CASSFGLALNTGELFF.

The sample holds many counts of this clonotype. The rearrangement uses TRBV7-2 and TRBJ1-5; D gene ambiguous. This CDR3 region has 13 residues. CDR1 is SGHTA and CDR2 is FQGNSA in the germline V gene. Trimming cost V 5 bases and J 7 bases, with 12 bases left between them. In DNA, the CDR3 is TGTGCCAGCAGCACACGGGTTGGGCAGCCCCAGCATTTT. Translated, it gives CASSTRVGQPQHF.

This clonotype was observed many times. V and J are TRBV19 and TRBJ2-7; tentative D call: TRBD1 (6 bases). Trimming pared 5 bases from V and 2 bases from J, leaving 16 bases between. Germline CDR1 reads LNHDA; CDR2 reads SQIVND (reference sequence). The CDR3 runs 15 residues. DNA for the CDR3: TGTGCCAGTAGTTTCACCGGGACAAACACCTACGAGCAGTACTTC. Translating it yields CASSFTGTNTYEQYF.

Ten or more counts support this clonotype. The chain has TRBV20-1 and TRBJ2-2; D may be TRBD2 (5 bases). Between the trimmed V and J ends, which lost 7 bases and 1 base, there was a span of 7 bases. This CDR3 spans 12 amino acids. Germline V CDR1 and CDR2: DFQATT, SNEGSKA (reference sequence). In nucleotides, the CDR3 is TGCAGTGTCCGGGAGAACACCGGGGAGCTGTTTTTT. This gives the protein CSVRENTGELFF.

The sample holds many counts of this clonotype. The gene calls are TRBV2 and TRBJ2-1; perhaps TRBD1 as D (6 bases). Trimming shortened V by 7 bases and J by 6 bases, and 22 bases separated the two germline ends. CDR1 and CDR2 (germline): SNHLY, FYNNEI. This CDR3 region has 16 residues. CDR3 residues: CASTSETTGWGNEQFF. The CDR3 nucleotides are TGTGCCAGCACCTCCGAGACTACAGGGTGGGGCAATGAGCAGTTCTTC.

In its sample, this clonotype was seen many times. V gene TRBV6-1 combines with J gene TRBJ2-7; no clear D gene. The ends were cut back, 7 bases at V and 5 bases at J, with 12 bases in the middle. CDR3 length: 12 amino acids. Per the germline V gene, CDR1 is MNHNS and CDR2 is SASEGT. For the CDR3, the DNA is TGTGCCAGCACTCGTAGCCGGGACGAGCAGTACTTC. Amino acids: CASTRSRDEQYF.

This clonotype has at least ten counts. The J gene is TRBJ2-5, the V gene TRBV2; no reliable D call. From germline, CDR1 is SNHLY and CDR2 FYNNEI. The CDR3 spans 13 residues. Trimming left V 6 bases short and J 2 bases short, with 10 bases between. The CDR3 region is CASRIQVQETQYF. The CDR3 region has the DNA TGTGCCAGCAGGATACAAGTTCAAGAGACCCAGTACTTC.

At least ten counts were recorded for this clonotype. The chain carries TRBV10-3 and TRBJ1-2; D unresolved. Germline lookup yields CDR1 ENHRY and CDR2 SYGVKD. This CDR3 contains 13 residues. V lost 4 bases and J lost 2, with 8 bases in between. CDR3 sequence: CAISVGTNYGYTF. CDR3 DNA: TGTGCCATCAGTGTGGGCACAAACTATGGCTACACCTTC.

Of note for this clonotype: A much larger clone differs by one base, so this may be a read error. The chain uses TRBV5-1 and TRBJ2-5; tentatively, D is TRBD2 (5 bases). CDR1 and CDR2 (germline): SGHRS, YFSETQ. This CDR3 spans 15 amino acids. CDR3 sequence: CASNLDGLYQETQYF. The CDR3 DNA sequence: TGCGCCAGCAACTTGGATGGACTGTACCAAGAGACCCAGTACTTC.